The clone carrying this T cell receptor beta chain was detected only a few times. Its antigen is still unknown. The sample comes from a study of T-cell memory formation after mild COVID-19. The study's findings and limits: There were some responding clones in pre-infection memory, which suggested that cross-reactive memory had joined. Contracting clones, day 15 to 85, had balanced CD4/CD8, and later expanders favored CD4+.

There are 15 residues in the CDR3. The V and J ends lost 3 bases and 2 bases respectively, with 11 bases between them. The germline CDR1 and CDR2 sequences are DFQATT and SNEGSKA (reference sequence). Constant-segment primers were used for 5'RACE, and the resulting TCR alpha and TCR beta cDNA libraries carried sample barcodes and UMIs. One entry per CDR3 protein results from TCRdb running MiXCR on the 5' RACE reads. The sample has roughly 260,000 distinct CDR3 sequences, about 15% seen once; the top ten hold approximately 3.5%. The chain combines TRBV20-1 with TRBJ2-6, with D tentatively TRBD1 or TRBD2 (5 bases each). The TCR was taken from a man between 18 and 29 years old who had mild COVID-19 (a few samples of this study predate the infection). Cell type and time point are not known. Sequencing was done on a sample of PBMCs or a T cell subset sorted from them (not recorded which). The CDR3 DNA sequence: TGCAGTGCTAGCTCCCTGGGGGCTGGGGCCAACGTCCTGACTTTC. This translates into CSASSLGAGANVLTF.